A single sample is the source of the 10 T cell receptor beta chains below, sequenced in a study of cytomegalovirus exposure and HLA in healthy donors. Researchers ran the PCR with 60 Vbeta and 13 Jbeta primers. Repertoires were generated with immunoSEQ multiplex PCR, while TCRdb's copy carries only in-frame clones and drops some. The sample includes some 190,000 clones, about four fifths seen only once; the top ten take around an eighth. The sequencing sample was made of PBMCs. These receptors were taken from a woman aged 25 to 39 in good health and CMV-seropositive.

This clone was observed a few times. This chain joins TRBV6-4 and TRBJ2-3; 9 positions agree with TRBD1. Germline-derived CDR1 and CDR2 are MRHNA and SNTAGT. This CDR3 has 15 residues. With 3 bases clipped from V and 5 bases from J, the junction kept 6 bases outside the gene matches. The CDR3 DNA reads TGTGCCAGCAGTGAAGGGGGACAGGGTCTAGATACGCAGTATTTT. It is translated as CASSEGGQGLDTQYF.

This clone has a single count. The J gene is TRBJ2-1, the V gene TRBV10-3, with a tentative D call TRBD1 (6 bases). The CDR3 length is 16 residues. The germline V gene has CDR1 ENHRY and CDR2 SYGVKD. V lost 3 bases and J 2 bases, leaving 14 bases between the germline ends. CDR3: CAISDHGQRPYNEQFF. In DNA form, the CDR3 reads TGTGCCATCAGTGACCACGGACAGAGACCCTACAATGAGCAGTTCTTC.

The V gene is TRBV21-1, the J gene TRBJ2-1; the tabulated D call, TRBD2, remains unverified against the DNA. TRBV21-1 counts as a pseudogene. The CDR3 spans 11 residues. The CDR3 region has the DNA TGTGCCAGCAGCTTCGGTGATGAGCAGTTCTTC. It yields the protein CASSFGDEQFF.

The chain is built from TRBV25-1 and TRBJ1-1; 7 nucleotides line up with TRBD1. This CDR3 spans 15 amino acids. Germline assignment: CDR1 MGHDK and CDR2 SYGVNS. V lost 0 bases, J lost 4 bases, and 5 bases stayed unmatched. The CDR3 region has the DNA TGTGCCAGCAGTGAATACGACAGGGTGGGCACTGAAGCTTTCTTT. This sequence encodes CASSEYDRVGTEAFF.

The chain is built from TRBV4-1 and TRBJ1-2; 8 bases are a match to TRBD1. Germline CDR1 MGHRA, CDR2 YSYEKL. The CDR3 is 15 amino acids. Unmatched junction bases numbered 6, after V lost 1 base and J lost 5 bases. The CDR3 protein is CASSQVERQGYGYTF. CDR3 nucleotide sequence: TGCGCCAGCAGCCAAGTTGAGAGACAGGGGTATGGCTACACCTTC.

The chain recombines TRBV4-1 with TRBJ1-2, with D perhaps TRBD1 (5 bases). From germline, CDR1 is MGHRA and CDR2 YSYEKL. The CDR3 covers 12 residues. V dropped 7 bases and J dropped 4 bases, with 10 bases sitting between them. CDR3 sequence (DNA): TGCGCCAGCACGGGGACTAGCTATGGCTACACCTTC. It yields the protein CASTGTSYGYTF.

The V and J genes are TRBV6-1 and TRBJ1-4; 8 bases agree with TRBD1. Trimming removed 7 bases from V and 11 bases from J; junction bases left unmatched: 15. CDR3 length: 15 amino acids. CDR1 is MNHNS, CDR2 SASEGT, per germline. The CDR3 DNA reads as TGTGCCAGCACCCCCGGTGCGGCAGGGGGCGGGAAACTGTTTTTT. Protein product: CASTPGAAGGGKLFF.

The chain employs TRBV10-3 and TRBJ2-7; D call uncertain. Germline assignment: CDR1 ENHRY and CDR2 SYGVKD. The CDR3 spans 11 residues. V gave up 3 bases and J gave up 3 bases, with 3 bases separating them. The CDR3 loop is CAISDGYEQYF. Here the CDR3 DNA reads TGTGCCATCAGTGACGGCTACGAGCAGTACTTC.

This clone was detected a few times. CDR3 nucleotide sequence: TGTGCCAGCAGCAAAAGTCTAGCGGGAAGGGTGTGGTCCTACGAGCAGTACTTC. Amino acid sequence: CASSKSLAGRVWSYEQYF. This chain uses TRBV21-1 with TRBJ2-7; TRBD2 is taken as the D call from the table, unchecked against the DNA. TRBV21-1 is a pseudogene. This CDR3 has 18 amino acids.

The chain recombines TRBV9 with TRBJ2-7; maybe TRBD2 (6 bases). This CDR3 is built from 13 residues. The ends were cut back, 3 bases at V and 6 bases at J, with 13 bases in the middle. CDR1 SGDLS and CDR2 YYNGEE come from the germline V gene. CDR3 sequence reads: CASSARLGGEQYF. The CDR3 DNA sequence: TGTGCCAGCAGCGCCCGGCTGGGAGGCGAGCAGTACTTC.